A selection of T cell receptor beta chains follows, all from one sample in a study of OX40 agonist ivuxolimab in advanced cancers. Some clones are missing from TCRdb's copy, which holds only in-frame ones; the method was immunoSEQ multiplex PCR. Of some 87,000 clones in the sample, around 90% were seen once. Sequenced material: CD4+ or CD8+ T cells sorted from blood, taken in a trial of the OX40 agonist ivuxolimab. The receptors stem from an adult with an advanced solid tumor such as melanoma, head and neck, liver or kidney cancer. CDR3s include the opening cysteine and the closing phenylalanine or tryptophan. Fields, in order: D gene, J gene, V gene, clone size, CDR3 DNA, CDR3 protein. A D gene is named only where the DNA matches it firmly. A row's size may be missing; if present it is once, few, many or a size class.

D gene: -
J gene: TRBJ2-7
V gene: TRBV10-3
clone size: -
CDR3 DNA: TGTGCCATCAGTGACTTCGGGGCTTCCTACGAGCAGTACTTC
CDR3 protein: CAISDFGASYEQYF

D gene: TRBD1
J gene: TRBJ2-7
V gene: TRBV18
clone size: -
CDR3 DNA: TGTGCCAGCTCATCCCGGGACAGGATGATCGACGAGCAGTACTTC
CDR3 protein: CASSSRDRMIDEQYF

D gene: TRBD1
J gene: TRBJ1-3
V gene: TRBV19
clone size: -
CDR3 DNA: TGTGCCAGTAGTAGCAGACAGGGTTTGGACACCATATATTTT
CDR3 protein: CASSSRQGLDTIYF

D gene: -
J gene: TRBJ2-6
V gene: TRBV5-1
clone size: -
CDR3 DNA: TGCGCCAGCAGCTTGAGGGGGAACCGGGGTAACTCTGGGGCCAACGTCCTGACTTTC
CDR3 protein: CASSLRGNRGNSGANVLTF

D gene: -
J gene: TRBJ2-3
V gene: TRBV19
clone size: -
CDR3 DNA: TGTGCCAGTAGTACGGGAGTTGGCACAGATACGCAGTATTTT
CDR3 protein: CASSTGVGTDTQYF

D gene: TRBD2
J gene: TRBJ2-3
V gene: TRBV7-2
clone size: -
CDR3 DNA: TGTGCCAGCAGCTTACGGGCTAGCGGGAGCTTCCCAGATACGCAGTATTTT
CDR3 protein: CASSLRASGSFPDTQYF

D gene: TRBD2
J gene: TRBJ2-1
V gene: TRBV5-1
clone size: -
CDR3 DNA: TGCGCCAGCAGCTGGCCCGGGACTAGCTCGATTTTTTCCTACAATGAGCAGTTCTTC
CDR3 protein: CASSWPGTSSIFSYNEQFF

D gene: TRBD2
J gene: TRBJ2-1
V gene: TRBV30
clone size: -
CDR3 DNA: TGTGCCTGGAACCGACTAGCGGGAGATAATGAGCAGTTCTTC
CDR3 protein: CAWNRLAGDNEQFF

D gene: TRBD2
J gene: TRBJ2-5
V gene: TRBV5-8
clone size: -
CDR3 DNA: TGTGCCAGCAGCTCGGGACTAGCGGACCCTTACCAAGAGACCCAGTACTTC
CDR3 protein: CASSSGLADPYQETQYF

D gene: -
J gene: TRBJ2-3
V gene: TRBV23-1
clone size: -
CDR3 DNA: TGCGCCAGCAGAATTAAGGGGTCAGATACGCAGTATTTT
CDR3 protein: CASRIKGSDTQYF

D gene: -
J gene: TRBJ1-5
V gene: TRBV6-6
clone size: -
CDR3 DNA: TGTGCCAGCACCTCGGGGCGGGCTACGAATCAGCCCCAGCATTTT
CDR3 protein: CASTSGRATNQPQHF

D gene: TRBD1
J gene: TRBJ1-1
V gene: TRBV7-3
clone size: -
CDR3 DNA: TGTGCCAGCAGCATCGGACAGGGGGCGCACACTGAAGCTTTCTTT
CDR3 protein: CASSIGQGAHTEAFF

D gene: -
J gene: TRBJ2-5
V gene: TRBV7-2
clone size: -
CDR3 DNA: TGTGCCAGCAGCTTTAACTCGTACCAAGAGACCCAGTACTTC
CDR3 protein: CASSFNSYQETQYF

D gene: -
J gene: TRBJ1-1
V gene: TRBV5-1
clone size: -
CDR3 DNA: TGCGCCAGCAGCTTGGGTGCTAACACTGAAGCTTTCTTT
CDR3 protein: CASSLGANTEAFF

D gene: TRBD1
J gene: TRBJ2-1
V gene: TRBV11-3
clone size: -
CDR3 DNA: TGTGCCAGCAGCTTAGGGCCAGGGGGCTACGATGAGCAGTTCTTC
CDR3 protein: CASSLGPGGYDEQFF

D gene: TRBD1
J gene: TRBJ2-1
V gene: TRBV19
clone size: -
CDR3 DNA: TGTGCCAGTAGTATGGGGGACAGGGGGCGCAATGAGCAGTTCTTC
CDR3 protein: CASSMGDRGRNEQFF

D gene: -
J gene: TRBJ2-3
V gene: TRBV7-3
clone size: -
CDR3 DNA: TGTGCCAGCAGCTTAGGGACCCCATCCGGGACAGATACGCAGTATTTT
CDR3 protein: CASSLGTPSGTDTQYF

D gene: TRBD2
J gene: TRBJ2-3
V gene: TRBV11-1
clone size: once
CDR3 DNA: TGTGCCAGCAAGAGGCTAGCGGGGTTAAGCACAGATACGCAGTATTTT
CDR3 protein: CASKRLAGLSTDTQYF

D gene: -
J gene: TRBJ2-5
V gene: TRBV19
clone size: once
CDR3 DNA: TGTGCCAGTAGTATATTTGGGGAGACCCAGTACTTC
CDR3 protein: CASSIFGETQYF

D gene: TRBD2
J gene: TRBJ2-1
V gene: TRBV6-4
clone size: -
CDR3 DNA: TGTGCCAGCAGTGAGTCGGGAGGTTGGAATGAGCAGTTCTTC
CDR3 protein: CASSESGGWNEQFF

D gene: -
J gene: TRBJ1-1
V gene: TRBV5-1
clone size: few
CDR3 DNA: TGCGCCAGCAGCTTTTGGGGGGACACTGAAGCTTTCTTT
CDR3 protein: CASSFWGDTEAFF

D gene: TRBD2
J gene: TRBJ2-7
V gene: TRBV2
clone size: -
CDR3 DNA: TGTGCCAGCCTACGACTAGCGGGAGGGCCCTACGAGCAGTACTTC
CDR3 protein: CASLRLAGGPYEQYF

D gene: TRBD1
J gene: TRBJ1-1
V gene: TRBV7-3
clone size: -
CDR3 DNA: TGTGCCAGCAGCTTACTGGCAGGGGGCACTGAAGCTTTCTTT
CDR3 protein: CASSLLAGGTEAFF

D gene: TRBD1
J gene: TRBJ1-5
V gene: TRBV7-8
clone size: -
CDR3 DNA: TGTGCCAGCAGCTTCAGGGGGTTGAGCAATCAGCCCCAGCATTTT
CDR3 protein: CASSFRGLSNQPQHF

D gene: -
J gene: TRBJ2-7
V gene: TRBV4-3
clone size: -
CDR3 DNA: TGCGCCAGCAGCCAAGATTTACAGAAGGAGCAGTACTTC
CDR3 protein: CASSQDLQKEQYF

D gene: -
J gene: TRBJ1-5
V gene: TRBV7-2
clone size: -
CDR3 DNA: TGTGCCAGCAGCACGCTTGACGGTGGCAATCAGCCCCAGCATTTT
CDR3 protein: CASSTLDGGNQPQHF

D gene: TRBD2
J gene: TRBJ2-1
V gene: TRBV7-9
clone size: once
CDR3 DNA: TGTGCCAGCAGCTTAGGAGGACTAGCGGGAGCGGCGTTCTTC
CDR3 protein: CASSLGGLAGAAFF

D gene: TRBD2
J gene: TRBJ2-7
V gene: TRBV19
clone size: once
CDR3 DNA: TGTGCCAGTAGTACCTCAGCGGGGGTAGGGTACGAGCAGTACTTC
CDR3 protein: CASSTSAGVGYEQYF

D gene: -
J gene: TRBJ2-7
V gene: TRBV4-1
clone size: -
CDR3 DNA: TGCGCCAGCAAACCCGGGACACTCTCCTACGAGCAGTACTTC
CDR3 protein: CASKPGTLSYEQYF

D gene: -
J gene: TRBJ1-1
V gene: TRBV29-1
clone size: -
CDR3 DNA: TGCAGCGCCAGGAGGGTACGGGACACCAGTGAAGCTTTCTTT
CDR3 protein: CSARRVRDTSEAFF

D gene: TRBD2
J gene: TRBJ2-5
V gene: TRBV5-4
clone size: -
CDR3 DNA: TGTGCCAGCAGCCGGACTAGCCGCCAAGAGACCCAGTACTTC
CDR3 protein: CASSRTSRQETQYF

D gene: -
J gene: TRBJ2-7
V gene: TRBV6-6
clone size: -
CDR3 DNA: TGTGCCAGCAGTTTTTTACGCCCAAGCTCCTACGAGCAGTACTTC
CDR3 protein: CASSFLRPSSYEQYF

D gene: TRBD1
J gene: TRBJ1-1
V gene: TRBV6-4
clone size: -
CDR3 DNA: TGTGCCAGCAGTGACTCGCCGGGACAGAGGAAGAAAAACACTGAAGCTTTCTTT
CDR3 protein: CASSDSPGQRKKNTEAFF

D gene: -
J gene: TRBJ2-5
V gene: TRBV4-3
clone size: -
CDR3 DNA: TGCGCCAGCAGCCAAGTGGCCGGGCCCGGGGGGACCCAGTACTTC
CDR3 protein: CASSQVAGPGGTQYF

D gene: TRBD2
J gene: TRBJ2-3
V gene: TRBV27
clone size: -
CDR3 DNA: TGTGCCAGCAGTTTAGGGTCGGCGGGAGCCACTTTATTGTTCGATACGCAGTATTTT
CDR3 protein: CASSLGSAGATLLFDTQYF

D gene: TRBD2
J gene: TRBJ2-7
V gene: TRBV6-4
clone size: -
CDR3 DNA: TGTGCCAGCTCACCCCCAGGTTGCGGGAGTTTATGGTATGTAGGGTACGAGCAGTACTTC
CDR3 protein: CASSPPGCGSLWYVGYEQYF

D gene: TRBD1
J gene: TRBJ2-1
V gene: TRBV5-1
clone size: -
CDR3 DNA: TGCGCCAGCAGCTTGCTTGGGACAGACTCCTACAATGAGCAGTTCTTC
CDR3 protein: CASSLLGTDSYNEQFF

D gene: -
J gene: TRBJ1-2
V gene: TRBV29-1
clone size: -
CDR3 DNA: TGCAGCGTGGGAGAGGGGGGCTATGGCTACACCTTC
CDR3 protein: CSVGEGGYGYTF

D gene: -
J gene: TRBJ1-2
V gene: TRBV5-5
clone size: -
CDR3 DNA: TGTGCCAGCAGCTTGTCCGTGACAGCATACTATGGCTACACCTTC
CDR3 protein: CASSLSVTAYYGYTF

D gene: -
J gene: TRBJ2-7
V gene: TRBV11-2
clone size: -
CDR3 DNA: TGTGCCAGCAGCTTAGACTCGGGGAGTAACTACGAGCAGTACTTC
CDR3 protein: CASSLDSGSNYEQYF

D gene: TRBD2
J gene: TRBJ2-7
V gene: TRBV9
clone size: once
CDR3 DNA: TGTGCCAGCAGCGTAGTACTAGCGGGGAACTACGAGCAGTACTTC
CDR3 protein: CASSVVLAGNYEQYF

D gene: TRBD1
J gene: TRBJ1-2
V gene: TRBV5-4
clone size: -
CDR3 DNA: TGTGCCAGCAGAGGCGGACAGGGGGTGCAGTATGGCTACACCTTC
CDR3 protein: CASRGGQGVQYGYTF